This passage covers 17 T cell receptor beta chains from one sample sequenced in a study of glioma-infiltrating T cells after dendritic cell vaccination. Assay used: immunoSEQ multiplex PCR; TCRdb lists only in-frame clones, some missing. The data show almost 65,000 clones, around 83% seen once. Source: blood, taken before dendritic cell vaccination. These receptors originate from a human donor with glioblastoma.

The chain joins TRBV5-1 to TRBJ2-1; weak D call: TRBD1 (5 bases). Deletions cut 0 bases from V and 6 bases from J, with 13 bases between. There are 15 residues in the CDR3. CDR1 and CDR2 from the germline V gene are SGHRS and YFSETQ. This CDR3 is CASSLVGPGPNEQFF. DNA of the CDR3: TGCGCCAGCAGCTTGGTGGGGCCAGGACCCAATGAGCAGTTCTTC.

The chain couples TRBV5-1 to TRBJ2-5, with D possibly being TRBD2 (6 bases). The CDR3 consists of 16 residues. The germline V gene has CDR1 SGHRS and CDR2 YFSETQ. The V end lost 0 bases, the J end lost 7 bases, and 19 bases lay between the germline ends. The CDR3 nucleotides read TGCGCCAGCAGCTTGGCCGGGCTGGGACTCGGAGTGACCCAGTACTTC. This codes for CASSLAGLGLGVTQYF.

This clone has a handful of counts. V and J are TRBV27 and TRBJ1-4, with 7 bases aligning to TRBD1. The CDR3 is 14 residues long. The J segment lost 6 bases and the V segment lost 5 bases, leaving 6 bases of the junction unmatched. CDR1 MNHEY and CDR2 SMNVEV come from the germline V gene (reference sequence). The CDR3 is CASSRQGLYEKLFF. The CDR3 coding sequence is TGTGCCAGCAGTAGACAGGGCCTTTATGAAAAACTGTTTTTT.

The chain carries TRBV18 and TRBJ2-1, with 10 bases fitting TRBD1. The CDR3 is made up of 17 amino acids. Germline-derived CDR1 and CDR2 are KGHSH and LQKENI. V was clipped by 3 bases and J by 4 bases; unmatched bases: 9. The CDR3 DNA follows: TGTGCCAGCTCACCGCCCCCGGGACAGGGGAGGTACAATGAGCAGTTCTTC. Protein product: CASSPPPGQGRYNEQFF.

Only one count was recorded for this clone. The V gene is TRBV28, the J gene TRBJ1-6; 10 bases map to TRBD1. Germline CDR1 reads MDHEN; CDR2 reads SYDVKM. This CDR3 region has 18 residues. The junction had 5 bases not matched to a gene; V was cut back by 3 bases and J by 0 bases. The CDR3 here is CASSFTGQGSSYNSPLHF. The CDR3 coding sequence is TGTGCCAGCAGTTTTACGGGACAGGGGAGCTCCTATAATTCACCCCTCCACTTT.

This clone was recorded once. The rearrangement joins TRBV25-1 to TRBJ2-5; tentatively, D is TRBD1 (5 bases). Looked up from germline, CDR1 is MGHDK and CDR2 is SYGVNS. CDR3 size: 15 residues. Trimming stripped 7 bases from V and 3 bases from J, with 18 bases between. The CDR3 sequence: CASIGGAPYEETQYF. DNA of the CDR3: TGTGCCAGCATTGGTGGGGCTCCCTATGAAGAGACCCAGTACTTC. The variable domain in full, with the rest retrieved from reference TRBV25-1 and TRBJ2-5, is EADIYQTPRYLVIGTGKKITLECSQTMGHDKMYWYQQDPGMELHLIHYSYGVNSTEKGDLSSESTVSRIRTEHFPLTLESARPSHTSQYLCASIGGAPYEETQYFGPGTRLLVL.

The chain has TRBV11-2 and TRBJ2-5; TRBD2 matches 11 bases. After removal of 1 base from V and 2 bases from J, the junction contained 3 bases not matched to a gene. Germline V CDR1 and CDR2: SGHAT, FQNNGV. There are 16 residues in the CDR3. Written as DNA, the CDR3 is TGTGCCAGCAGCTTAGCCAGACTAGCGGGGCAAGAGACCCAGTACTTC. It is translated as CASSLARLAGQETQYF.

Regarding this clone: This specimen includes other DNA sequences encoding the same CDR3. The chain is built from TRBV9 and TRBJ2-1; 7 positions match TRBD2. Per germline, CDR1 SGDLS and CDR2 YYNGEE. Trimming cost V 4 bases and J 0 bases; bases outside gene matches: 4. The CDR3 length is 15 residues. The chain's CDR3 is CASSRGGSSYNEQFF. The CDR3 DNA reads TGTGCCAGCAGCCGCGGGGGAAGCTCCTACAATGAGCAGTTCTTC.

This clone was found once. The rearrangement joins TRBV6-1 to TRBJ2-5; D may be TRBD2 (6 bases). The CDR3 length is 14 residues. With 6 bases removed from V and 3 bases from J, the gap between germline ends came to 14 bases. Germline CDR1 and CDR2: MNHNS and SASEGT. The CDR3 loop reads CASRGGVIEETQYF. Written as DNA, the CDR3 is TGTGCCAGCAGGGGCGGGGTGATAGAAGAGACCCAGTACTTC.

This sequence joins TRBV11-3 and TRBJ2-1, with D perhaps matching TRBD2 (6 bases). From germline, CDR1 is SGHNT and CDR2 YENEEA. The CDR3 runs to 15 residues. Trimming removed 1 base from V and 7 bases from J, with 14 bases in between. The CDR3 nucleotides read TGTGCCAGCAGCTTAGGGGCAGGGCGGGGTAATGAGCAGTTCTTC. It specifies CASSLGAGRGNEQFF.

This clone was recorded once. The chain is built from TRBV9 and TRBJ2-7; 9 bases align to TRBD2. The trim removed 0 bases at V and 3 bases at J, leaving 7 bases unmatched. CDR1 and CDR2 from the germline V gene are SGDLS and YYNGEE. The CDR3 covers 16 residues. The CDR3 is CASSVGGSSGVYEQYF. CDR3 bases: TGTGCCAGCAGCGTAGGTGGATCTAGCGGGGTCTACGAGCAGTACTTC.

V usage is TRBV19 and J usage is TRBJ2-1; 10 bases match TRBD2. Trimming took 3 bases from V and 6 from J; bases not matched to a gene: 5. The CDR3 has 15 amino acids. Germline V gene data show CDR1 as LNHDA and CDR2 as SQIVND (reference sequence). CDR3: CASSIGTSDLNEQFF. The DNA for the CDR3 is TGTGCCAGTAGTATCGGGACTAGCGATCTCAATGAGCAGTTCTTC.

The chain couples TRBV5-1 to TRBJ1-1, with 7 bases fitting TRBD1. V was clipped by 8 bases and J by 1 base; unmatched bases: 8. The CDR3 contains 14 residues. CDR1 SGHRS and CDR2 YFSETQ come from the germline V gene. In DNA form, the CDR3 reads TGCGCCAGTAGACAGGGACTTGGGAACACTGAAGCTTTCTTT. Translation gives CASRQGLGNTEAFF.

This clone showed up just a few times. The V gene is TRBV6-6, the J gene TRBJ1-3, with a tentative D call TRBD1 (5 bases). Trimming pared 4 bases from V and 2 bases from J, leaving 12 bases between. The CDR3 has 15 amino acids. CDR1 MNHNY and CDR2 SVGAGI come from the germline V gene (reference sequence). This CDR3 is CASSSQGLPGNTIYF. The DNA of the CDR3 is TGTGCCAGCAGTTCGCAGGGTCTCCCTGGAAACACCATATATTTT.

The chain links TRBV6-5 to TRBJ2-5; possible D gene TRBD1, 6 bases. The J call may be incorrect, as the DNA end agrees better with TRBJ2-7. The CDR3 spans 13 residues. Per the germline V gene, CDR1 is MNHEY and CDR2 is SVGAGI. CDR3 amino acids: CASSPRTAYEQYF. The CDR3 DNA is TGTGCCAGCAGTCCCAGGACAGCCTACGAGCAGTACTTC.

The rearrangement links TRBV7-2 to TRBJ2-7; 7 nucleotides match TRBD1. The J segment lost 7 bases and the V segment lost 4 bases, leaving 7 bases of the junction unmatched. The CDR3 is 13 residues long. Germline CDR1 and CDR2: SGHTA and FQGNSA. The CDR3 protein is CASSYERGREQYF. CDR3 in DNA: TGTGCCAGCAGCTACGAAAGGGGGCGTGAGCAGTACTTC.

The chain uses TRBV28 and TRBJ1-5; D unclear. Germline loops: CDR1 MDHEN, CDR2 SYDVKM. V lost 5 bases to trimming and J lost 6 bases, with 8 bases between them. The CDR3 is made up of 12 amino acids. The CDR3 protein is CASSTRSQPQHF. The CDR3 region has the DNA TGTGCCAGCAGTACTCGGAGTCAGCCCCAGCATTTT.